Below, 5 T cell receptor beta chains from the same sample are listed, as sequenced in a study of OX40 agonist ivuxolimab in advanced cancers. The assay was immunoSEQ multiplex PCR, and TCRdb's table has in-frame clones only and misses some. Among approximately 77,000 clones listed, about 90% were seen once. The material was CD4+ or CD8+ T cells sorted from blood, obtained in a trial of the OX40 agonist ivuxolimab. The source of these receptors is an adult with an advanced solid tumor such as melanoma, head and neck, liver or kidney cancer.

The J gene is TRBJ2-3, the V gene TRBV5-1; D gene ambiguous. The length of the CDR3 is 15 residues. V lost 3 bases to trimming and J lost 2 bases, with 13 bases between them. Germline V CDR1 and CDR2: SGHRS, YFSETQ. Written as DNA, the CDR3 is TGCGCCAGCAGCTACGGAACCCCTTACACAGATACGCAGTATTTT. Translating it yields CASSYGTPYTDTQYF.

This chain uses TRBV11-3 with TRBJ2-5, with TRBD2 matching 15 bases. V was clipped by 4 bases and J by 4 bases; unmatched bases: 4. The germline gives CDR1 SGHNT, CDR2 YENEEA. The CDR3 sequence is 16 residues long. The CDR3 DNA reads TGTGCCAGCAGCTCCGGACTAGCGGGAGGGGGAGAGACCCAGTACTTC. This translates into CASSSGLAGGGETQYF.

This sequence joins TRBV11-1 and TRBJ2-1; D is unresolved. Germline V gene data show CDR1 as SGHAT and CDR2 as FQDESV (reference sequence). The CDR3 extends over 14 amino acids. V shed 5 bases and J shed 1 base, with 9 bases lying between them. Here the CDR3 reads CASSPATSYNEQFF. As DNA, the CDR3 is TGTGCCAGCAGCCCGGCGACGTCCTACAATGAGCAGTTCTTC.

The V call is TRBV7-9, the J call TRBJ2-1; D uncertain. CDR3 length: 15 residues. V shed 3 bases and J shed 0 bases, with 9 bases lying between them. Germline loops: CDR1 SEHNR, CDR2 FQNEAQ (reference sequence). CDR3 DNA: TGTGCCAGCAGCTTTGGCGCGAGCTCCTACAATGAGCAGTTCTTC. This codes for CASSFGASSYNEQFF.

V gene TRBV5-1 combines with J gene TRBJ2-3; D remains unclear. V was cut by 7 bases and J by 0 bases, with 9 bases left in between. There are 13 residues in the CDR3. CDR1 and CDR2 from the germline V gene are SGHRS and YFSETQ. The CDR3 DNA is TGCGCCAGCGGGCAGCTTAGCACAGATACGCAGTATTTT. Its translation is CASGQLSTDTQYF. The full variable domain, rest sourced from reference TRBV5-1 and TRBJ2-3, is KAGVTQTPRYLIKTRGQQVTLSCSPISGHRSVSWYQQTPGQGLQFLFEYFSETQRNKGNFPGRFSGRQFSNSRSEMNVSTLELGDSALYLCASGQLSTDTQYFGPGTRLTVL.